The T cell receptor (beta chain) under discussion was sequenced for a study of control samples from healthy donors and cancer patients. Produced via immunoSEQ multiplex PCR; TCRdb's table is partial and in-frame only. The sample carries fewer than 95,000 clones, around 83% recorded once. Trimming took off 4 bases at V and 4 bases at J, with 8 bases between the two ends. The CDR3 is 12 residues long. Germline V CDR1 and CDR2: SGHDN, FVKESK. Sequencing was performed on blood. This sequence joins TRBV14 and TRBJ2-7; no clear D. The TCR was taken from a woman between 50 and 59 years old in good health. This CDR3 is CASSPTLYEQYF. As DNA, the CDR3 is TGTGCCAGCAGCCCAACATTGTACGAGCAGTACTTC.